Here is one TCR beta chain with its context. Sequencing used immunoSEQ multiplex PCR; TCRdb keeps in-frame clones, though not all of them. This repertoire shows some 320,000 clones, around 85% found once; its top ten account for around 1.8%. This record comes from a study of blood T cell repertoires in COVID-19. Study in general: Donors in the United States, Italy and Spain gave samples during acute or convalescent COVID-19.

Each exposed participant met a COVID-19 case in the 2 weeks preceding study entry. This receptor was taken from a young woman who had been exposed to COVID-19. Material for sequencing was PBMCs or T cells enriched from blood (not recorded which).

Written as DNA, the CDR3 is TGTGCCAGCAGTCCCAGGACAGATAATTCACCCCTCCACTTT. This translates into CASSPRTDNSPLHF. The genes are TRBV6-5 and TRBJ1-6; D might be TRBD1 (6 bases). The V and J ends lost 5 bases and 5 bases respectively, with 10 bases between them. The CDR3 is made up of 14 amino acids. In germline, CDR1 is MNHEY, CDR2 SVGAGI.